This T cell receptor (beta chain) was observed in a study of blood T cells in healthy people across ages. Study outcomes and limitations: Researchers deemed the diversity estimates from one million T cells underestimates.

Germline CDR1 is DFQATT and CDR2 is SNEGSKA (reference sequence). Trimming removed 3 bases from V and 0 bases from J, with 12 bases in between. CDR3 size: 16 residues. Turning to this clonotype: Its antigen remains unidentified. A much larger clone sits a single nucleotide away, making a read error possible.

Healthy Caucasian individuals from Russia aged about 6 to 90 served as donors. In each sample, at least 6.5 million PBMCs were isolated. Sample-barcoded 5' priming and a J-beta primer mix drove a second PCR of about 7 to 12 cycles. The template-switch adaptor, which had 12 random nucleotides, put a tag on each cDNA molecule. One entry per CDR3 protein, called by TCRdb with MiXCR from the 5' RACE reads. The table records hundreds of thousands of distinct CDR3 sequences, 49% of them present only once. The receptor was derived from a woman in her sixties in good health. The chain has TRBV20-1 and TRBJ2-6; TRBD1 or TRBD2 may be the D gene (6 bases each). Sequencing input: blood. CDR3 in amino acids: CSASSGADSGANVLTF. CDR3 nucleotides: TGCAGTGCTAGTTCGGGGGCCGACTCTGGGGCCAACGTCCTGACTTTC.